What follows are 12 T cell receptor beta chains derived from one specimen sequenced in a study of beta chain features in type 1 diabetes. Notes on the study in general: When Type 1 diabetes patients were examined, their TCRB CDR3s proved moderately but significantly shorter in all four CD4+ subsets.

Of the isolated RNA, all was reverse transcribed, and so the sequenced material was expressed TCRB transcripts. The assay was immunoSEQ multiplex PCR, and TCRdb's table has in-frame clones only and misses some. The table has almost 350,000 clones, 9.3% seen once. Their antigens remain unidentified. Sequencing used central memory CD4+ T cells from blood. These receptors all come from a man aged 25-45 years with type 1 diabetes.

This clone was observed a handful of times. The CDR3 coding sequence is TGTGCCAGCAGCTATCTGTCGCAGGCCAAAATCACAGATACGCAGTATTTT. This gives the protein CASSYLSQAKITDTQYF. The rearrangement uses TRBV7-2 and TRBJ2-3; D gene uncertain. This CDR3 has 17 amino acids. Germline V CDR1 and CDR2: SGHTA, FQGNSA. The germline V and J ends were trimmed by 4 bases and 2 bases, with 19 bases remaining between them.

To note about this clone: Additional DNA sequences in this sample encode the identical CDR3. The rearrangement joins TRBV7-2 to TRBJ1-1; D is unclear. The V gene's germline CDR1 is SGHTA and CDR2 FQGNSA. The V gene lost 3 bases and the J gene lost 0 bases, with 8 bases spanning the gap. The CDR3 runs 14 residues. CDR3 nucleotides: TGTGCCAGCAGCTTTAGTTCTATGAACACTGAAGCTTTCTTT. Translating gives CASSFSSMNTEAFF.

This clone was seen more than once but under ten times. The rearrangement uses TRBV5-1 and TRBJ2-3; D is possibly TRBD1 (6 bases). Trimming removed 4 bases from V and 4 bases from J, with 13 bases in between. In germline, CDR1 is SGHRS, CDR2 YFSETQ. The CDR3 consists of 14 residues. The CDR3 protein is CASSLGAGADTQYF. CDR3 in DNA: TGCGCCAGCAGCCTGGGGGCTGGGGCAGATACGCAGTATTTT.

CDR3 amino acids: CASSLEPELTYEQYF. DNA for the CDR3: TGCGCCAGCAGCTTGGAGCCGGAATTGACCTACGAGCAGTACTTC. The chain links TRBV5-1 to TRBJ2-7; D is ambiguous. V lost 0 bases and J lost 2, with 12 bases in between. The CDR3 is 15 amino acids. Germline V gene sequence: CDR1 SGHRS, CDR2 YFSETQ.

This clone has a count of ten or more. This chain connects TRBV5-6 to TRBJ1-2, with 9 bases aligning to TRBD1. The V and J ends lost 1 base and 8 bases, in that order; junction bases with no gene match: 9. This CDR3 comprises 15 residues. The germline gives CDR1 SGHDT, CDR2 YYEEEE. The CDR3 is CASSLRWTGVWGYTF. The CDR3, as DNA: TGTGCCAGCAGCTTGCGATGGACAGGGGTTTGGGGCTACACCTTC.

This clone came up a few times. The chain employs TRBV29-1 and TRBJ1-3, with D perhaps TRBD1 (5 bases). Germline CDR1 SQVTM, CDR2 ANQGSEA. Trimming stripped 3 bases from V and 8 bases from J, with 14 bases between. This CDR3 has 13 amino acids. CDR3 in amino acids: CSVDGAGSDTIYF. CDR3 DNA sequence: TGCAGCGTTGACGGGGCAGGGTCGGACACCATATATTTT.

The CDR3 sequence is CASSLRDSYTGELFF. The CDR3 DNA reads TGTGCCAGCAGCTTAAGGGACTCCTACACCGGGGAGCTGTTTTTT. J is TRBJ2-2 and V is TRBV7-8; D is perhaps TRBD2 (6 bases). Germline CDR1 reads SGHVS; CDR2 reads FQNEAQ. This CDR3 region has 15 residues. Between the trimmed V and J ends, which lost 2 bases and 3 bases, there was a span of 10 bases.

This clone was detected a few times. The V call is TRBV30, the J call TRBJ1-2, with D hard to call. This CDR3 region has 13 residues. V lost 1 base to trimming and J lost 2 bases, with 8 bases between them. Germline V gene sequence: CDR1 GTSNPN, CDR2 SVGIG (reference sequence). CDR3 in amino acids: CAWSDQANYGYTF. CDR3 bases: TGTGCCTGGAGTGATCAGGCAAACTATGGCTACACCTTC.

This clone was picked up a small number of times. The germline gene is not matched at one end of the junction; a read error may be the cause. The CDR3 DNA is TGCGCCAGCAGCCAAGGGCGGCCGAACACCGGGGAGCTGTTTTTT. Residues: CASSQGRPNTGELFF. The chain has TRBV7-2 and TRBJ2-2; no clear D gene. The germline V gene has CDR1 SGHTA and CDR2 FQGNSA. The CDR3 is made up of 15 amino acids.

The chain joins TRBV9 to TRBJ1-3; TRBD1 matches 7 bases. V was clipped by 4 bases and J by 9 bases; unmatched bases: 13. There are 15 residues in the CDR3. The V gene's germline CDR1 is SGDLS and CDR2 YYNGEE. CDR3 DNA: TGTGCCAGCAGCTTCGGGACAGCTGATTGGGGCACCATATATTTT. Its translation is CASSFGTADWGTIYF.

This clone has more than one count but fewer than ten. The chain employs TRBV13 and TRBJ1-2; 9 nucleotides match TRBD1. The CDR3 has 16 amino acids. The J segment lost 4 bases and the V segment lost 5 bases, leaving 11 bases of the junction unmatched. Germline V gives CDR1 PRHDT, CDR2 FYEKMQ (reference sequence). CDR3 bases: TGTGCCAGCAGCATACTGGGACAGGGCGTCTCCTATGGCTACACCTTC. Translated: CASSILGQGVSYGYTF.

The chain recombines TRBV7-2 with TRBJ2-1; weak D call: TRBD1 (7 bases). Trimming cost V 1 base and J 6 bases, with 10 bases left between them. The germline V gene has CDR1 SGHTA and CDR2 FQGNSA. The CDR3 spans 14 residues. The chain's CDR3 is CASSLEEGANEQFF. The CDR3 coding sequence is TGTGCCAGCAGCTTAGAGGAGGGGGCCAATGAGCAGTTCTTC. The variable domain in full, with the rest retrieved from reference TRBV7-2 and TRBJ2-1, is GAGVSQSPSNKVTEKGKDVELRCDPISGHTALYWYRQSLGQGLEFLIYFQGNSAPDKSGLPSDRFSAERTGGSVSTLTIQRTQQEDSAVYLCASSLEEGANEQFFGPGTRLTVL.